The 29 T cell receptor beta chains below come from one sample, sequenced in a study of T cell changes during pregnancy in multiple sclerosis. Sequencing was performed with immunoSEQ multiplex PCR; in TCRdb, only in-frame clones are kept and a portion is missing. The repertoire holds about 98,000 clones, with about 92% as singletons. This specimen was peripheral blood, taken after pregnancy. These TCRs come from a female donor in good health, enrolled as a control in a pregnancy study.

Turning to this clone: This specimen includes other DNA sequences encoding the same CDR3. V gene TRBV28 combines with J gene TRBJ1-5; TRBD1 agrees at 8 bases. The V and J ends lost 6 bases and 5 bases, in that order; junction bases with no gene match: 6. Germline assignment: CDR1 MDHEN and CDR2 SYDVKM. The CDR3 runs to 14 residues. In nucleotides, the CDR3 is TGTGCCAGCAGCTCCAGGGGGCCGGATCAGCCCCAGCATTTT. Translation: CASSSRGPDQPQHF. The full variable domain, its missing parts supplied by reference TRBV28 and TRBJ1-5, is DVKVTQSSRYLVKRTGEKVFLECVQDMDHENMFWYRQDPGLGLRLIYFSYDVKMKEKGDIPEGYSVSREKKERFSLILESASTNQTSMYLCASSSRGPDQPQHFGDGTRLSIL.

Concerning this clone: Other DNA sequences in this specimen translate into the identical CDR3. This CDR3 reads CASSLYDGGNYGYTF. The CDR3 DNA sequence: TGTGCCAGCAGCTTATACGACGGAGGAAACTATGGCTACACCTTC. The rearrangement uses TRBV7-9 and TRBJ1-2, with D hard to call. The CDR3 is 15 amino acids. Germline V gene lookup returns CDR1 SEHNR and CDR2 FQNEAQ (reference sequence). V shed 2 bases and J shed 2 bases, with 12 bases lying between them.

The chain couples TRBV5-1 to TRBJ2-7, with D tentatively TRBD1 (6 bases). The CDR3 consists of 15 residues. The germline CDR1 and CDR2 sequences are SGHRS and YFSETQ. V gave up 0 bases and J gave up 5 bases, with 15 bases separating them. The CDR3: CASSLEAAGVDEQYF. DNA for the CDR3: TGCGCCAGCAGCTTGGAGGCGGCAGGGGTAGACGAGCAGTACTTC.

The sample holds a few counts of this clone. This chain uses TRBV4-1 with TRBJ2-1; the match to TRBD2 covers 8 bases. CDR3 length: 17 amino acids. Per germline, CDR1 MGHRA and CDR2 YSYEKL. V was clipped by 0 bases and J by 0 bases; unmatched bases: 4. CDR3 DNA sequence: TGCGCCAGCAGCCAAGATCAGCGGGGGCACTCCTACAATGAGCAGTTCTTC. It specifies CASSQDQRGHSYNEQFF.

The chain carries TRBV7-8 and TRBJ2-4; D is undetermined. The ends were cut back, 4 bases at V and 6 bases at J, with 10 bases in the middle. There are 13 residues in the CDR3. Per the germline V gene, CDR1 is SGHVS and CDR2 is FQNEAQ. The CDR3 DNA reads as TGTGCCAGCAGCTCCCGAGCTGGAAACATTCAGTACTTC. Protein: CASSSRAGNIQYF.

The gene calls are TRBV11-2 and TRBJ2-3, with TRBD1 as a possible D gene (6 bases). Germline CDR1 and CDR2: SGHAT and FQNNGV. V was cut by 5 bases and J by 0 bases, with 15 bases left in between. This CDR3 region has 16 residues. DNA of the CDR3: TGTGCCAGCAGCCTCGGGTGGGGGCAGAGCACAGATACGCAGTATTTT. This encodes CASSLGWGQSTDTQYF.

The chain combines TRBV9 with TRBJ1-1; 8 nucleotides align to TRBD1. The CDR3 totals 13 residues. V was pared by 4 bases and J by 10 bases, with 9 bases of the junction left unmatched. Germline-derived CDR1 and CDR2 are SGDLS and YYNGEE. This chain's CDR3 is CASSTGQGSLAFF. For the CDR3, the DNA is TGTGCCAGCAGCACCGGACAGGGCAGTTTAGCTTTCTTT.

The chain has TRBV5-6 and TRBJ2-1; 12 positions match TRBD2. The CDR3 sequence is 15 residues long. Trimming removed 0 bases from V and 9 bases from J; junction bases left unmatched: 4. The germline V gene encodes CDR1 SGHDT and CDR2 YYEEEE. CDR3 nucleotide sequence: TGTGCCAGCAGCTTGGTCGGACTAGCGGGAACTGAGCAGTTCTTC. It translates to CASSLVGLAGTEQFF.

The chain is built from TRBV5-6 and TRBJ2-7; D gene ambiguous. The V gene's germline CDR1 is SGHDT and CDR2 YYEEEE. CDR3 length equals 12 residues. V dropped 0 bases and J dropped 11 bases, with 12 bases sitting between them. The CDR3: CASSLGAGMEYF. CDR3 DNA: TGTGCCAGCAGCTTGGGCGCAGGCATGGAGTACTTC.

For this clone: The same CDR3 can be traced to other DNA sequences in this sample. The rearrangement joins TRBV18 to TRBJ1-1, with D possibly being TRBD1 (5 bases). Germline CDR1 is KGHSH and CDR2 is LQKENI. This CDR3 has 13 residues. V was cut by 3 bases and J by 1 base, with 6 bases left in between. CDR3 bases: TGTGCCAGCTCACCTGGACAGAACACTGAAGCTTTCTTT. Residues: CASSPGQNTEAFF. The complete variable domain, with remaining parts taken from reference TRBV18 and TRBJ1-1, reads NAGVMQNPRHLVRRRGQEARLRCSPMKGHSHVYWYRQLPEEGLKFMVYLQKENIIDESGMPKERFSAEFPKEGPSILRIQQVVRGDSAAYFCASSPGQNTEAFFGQGTRLTVV.

The V gene is TRBV28, the J gene TRBJ2-7; weak D call: TRBD2 (6 bases). There are 13 residues in the CDR3. CDR1 is MDHEN, CDR2 SYDVKM, per germline. The V end lost 8 bases, the J end lost 1 base, and 12 bases lay between the germline ends. The CDR3 nucleotides read TGTGCCAGCCGTGGGACTCCTTCCTACGAGCAGTACTTC. Its protein is CASRGTPSYEQYF. Based on the CDR3 plus reference TRBV28 and TRBJ2-7, the full variable domain is DVKVTQSSRYLVKRTGEKVFLECVQDMDHENMFWYRQDPGLGLRLIYFSYDVKMKEKGDIPEGYSVSREKKERFSLILESASTNQTSMYLCASRGTPSYEQYFGPGTRLTVT.

This CDR3 reads CASSARGSGNTGELFF. The CDR3, as DNA: TGTGCCAGCAGTGCCCGAGGTAGCGGCAACACCGGGGAGCTGTTTTTT. V and J are TRBV2 and TRBJ2-2, with D perhaps matching TRBD2 (6 bases). The CDR3 consists of 16 residues. Germline V gene sequence: CDR1 SNHLY, CDR2 FYNNEI. Trimming left V 4 bases short and J 2 bases short, with 14 bases between.

The chain joins TRBV5-1 to TRBJ1-1, with D possibly matching TRBD1 (5 bases). The V and J ends lost 3 bases and 0 bases respectively, with 12 bases between them. The CDR3 covers 15 residues. In germline, CDR1 is SGHRS, CDR2 YFSETQ. CDR3 loop: CASSYTTDMNTEAFF. In DNA, the CDR3 is TGCGCCAGCAGCTATACGACAGACATGAACACTGAAGCTTTCTTT.

This rearrangement joins TRBV6-1 to TRBJ1-2; D gene unclear. The germline V gene has CDR1 MNHNS and CDR2 SASEGT. Trimming removed 2 bases at V and 5 bases at J, with 9 bases between. The CDR3 extends over 13 amino acids. This CDR3 is CASSEFLEYGYTF. The CDR3 DNA sequence: TGTGCCAGCAGTGAATTCTTGGAGTATGGCTACACCTTC.

The chain carries TRBV6-6 and TRBJ2-7, with D perhaps TRBD2 (5 bases). CDR1 and CDR2 from the germline V gene are MNHNY and SVGAGI (reference sequence). The CDR3 runs to 15 residues. The V end was cut by 6 bases, the J end by 3 bases, with 18 bases between. The CDR3 coding sequence is TGTGCCAGCAGGGGCGAGGGAGCCGGAGACTACGAGCAGTACTTC. This sequence encodes CASRGEGAGDYEQYF.

The chain recombines TRBV6-6 with TRBJ2-2; 7 bases map to TRBD1. Looked up from germline, CDR1 is MNHNY and CDR2 is SVGAGI (reference sequence). CDR3 length: 14 amino acids. V shed 6 bases, J shed 6 bases, and the junction held 7 bases outside the gene matches. For the CDR3, the DNA is TGTGCCAGCAGCAGACAGGGAGAACCCGGGGAGCTGTTTTTT. Its translation is CASSRQGEPGELFF.

The rearrangement links TRBV13 to TRBJ2-1, with D possibly TRBD2 on 5 matching bases. Germline V gene data show CDR1 as PRHDT and CDR2 as FYEKMQ (reference sequence). CDR3 length: 18 residues. Deletions cut 0 bases from V and 3 bases from J, with 18 bases between. CDR3 sequence: CASSLGEFGGRHYNEQFF. The CDR3 nucleotides read TGTGCCAGCAGCTTAGGGGAATTCGGCGGGCGTCACTACAATGAGCAGTTCTTC.

V gene TRBV6-1 combines with J gene TRBJ2-1, with D perhaps matching TRBD2 (5 bases). Trimming cost V 4 bases and J 0 bases, with 10 bases left between them. Looked up from germline, CDR1 is MNHNS and CDR2 is SASEGT. The CDR3 contains 15 residues. The CDR3 region has the DNA TGTGCCAGCAGTGGACTTGGGAGCTCCTACAATGAGCAGTTCTTC. Protein sequence: CASSGLGSSYNEQFF.

This clone has just a few counts. The rearrangement joins TRBV18 to TRBJ2-3; D gene unclear. The CDR3 totals 14 residues. CDR1 is KGHSH and CDR2 is LQKENI in the germline V gene. The V end lost 2 bases, the J end lost 4 bases, and 10 bases lay between the germline ends. Written as DNA, the CDR3 is TGTGCCAGCTCACCAGTCGGTACCCCAGATACGCAGTATTTT. Its translation is CASSPVGTPDTQYF.

This chain connects TRBV30 to TRBJ2-1; D unresolved. This CDR3 contains 15 residues. V was pared by 4 bases and J by 7 bases, with 20 bases between. From germline, CDR1 is GTSNPN and CDR2 SVGIG (reference sequence). CDR3 in amino acids: CAWTPSLRDINEQFF. In DNA, the CDR3 is TGTGCCTGGACCCCCAGCCTCCGAGACATTAATGAGCAGTTCTTC.

This sequence joins TRBV6-5 and TRBJ1-1; D not certain. Germline V gene data show CDR1 as MNHEY and CDR2 as SVGAGI. The CDR3 runs to 13 residues. V shed 0 bases and J shed 7 bases, with 9 bases lying between them. In nucleotides, the CDR3 is TGTGCCAGCAGTTACTCATCCGGGGTTGAAGCTTTCTTT. This sequence encodes CASSYSSGVEAFF.

The V call is TRBV11-1, the J call TRBJ2-2, with 10 positions matching TRBD2. CDR1 is SGHAT and CDR2 is FQDESV in the germline V gene (reference sequence). CDR3 length: 17 residues. Trimming removed 1 base from V and 4 bases from J; junction bases left unmatched: 6. The CDR3 nucleotides read TGTGCCAGCAGCTTAGGTCTAGCGGGAGCCATCACCGGGGAGCTGTTTTTT. Translated, it gives CASSLGLAGAITGELFF.

The count of this clone is one. The rearrangement uses TRBV5-1 and TRBJ2-7; TRBD2 matches 7 bases. This CDR3 spans 13 amino acids. From germline, CDR1 is SGHRS and CDR2 YFSETQ. The ends lost 2 bases at V and 3 bases at J; junction bases unmatched: 2. In nucleotides, the CDR3 is TGCGCCAGCAGCTTAGCTAGCGGCTACGAGCAGTACTTC. It is translated as CASSLASGYEQYF.

The chain employs TRBV2 and TRBJ1-4, with 7 bases matching TRBD1. Trimming removed 6 bases from V and 7 bases from J; junction bases left unmatched: 8. The length of the CDR3 is 14 residues. Germline CDR1 reads SNHLY; CDR2 reads FYNNEI. The CDR3 spells CASREQGFPEKLFF. The CDR3 coding sequence is TGTGCCAGCAGAGAACAGGGGTTCCCTGAAAAACTGTTTTTT.

The chain has TRBV7-2 and TRBJ2-7, with TRBD1 identical over 9 bases. The CDR3 totals 14 residues. Germline V gene sequence: CDR1 SGHTA, CDR2 FQGNSA. J was trimmed by 1 base and V by 7 bases; bases with no gene match: 5. The CDR3 sequence is CASIFGTGSYEQYF. As DNA, the CDR3 is TGTGCCAGCATTTTCGGGACAGGGTCCTACGAGCAGTACTTC.

This clone was recorded only once. This sequence joins TRBV19 and TRBJ1-3; TRBD1 matches 10 bases. The CDR3 covers 16 residues. Germline CDR1 LNHDA, CDR2 SQIVND (reference sequence). V lost 9 bases and J lost 4; bases outside the gene matches: 12. The CDR3 DNA is TGTGCCAGCACCGGGACAGGGGTTCAATACGGAAACACCATATATTTT. It specifies CASTGTGVQYGNTIYF. Together with reference TRBV19 and TRBJ1-3, the CDR3 gives the full variable domain: DGGITQSPKYLFRKEGQNVTLSCEQNLNHDAMYWYRQDPGQGLRLIYYSQIVNDFQKGDIAEGYSVSREKKESFPLTVTSAQKNPTAFYLCASTGTGVQYGNTIYFGEGSWLTVV.

V is TRBV7-9 and J is TRBJ2-7; 8 nucleotides match TRBD1. Germline lookup yields CDR1 SEHNR and CDR2 FQNEAQ (reference sequence). Trimming cost V 1 base and J 7 bases; bases outside gene matches: 9. The CDR3 length is 15 residues. The CDR3 spells CASSLEGRGRGEQYF. The CDR3, as DNA: TGTGCCAGCAGCTTAGAAGGCAGGGGGCGCGGGGAGCAGTACTTC. The full variable domain, in which reference TRBV7-9 and TRBJ2-7 provide the parts outside the CDR3, is DTGVSQNPRHKITKRGQNVTFRCDPISEHNRLYWYRQTLGQGPEFLTYFQNEAQLEKSRLLSDRFSAERPKGSFSTLEIQRTEQGDSAMYLCASSLEGRGRGEQYFGPGTRLTVT.

The chain uses TRBV11-2 and TRBJ2-7; 12 nucleotides match TRBD2. The CDR3 spans 17 residues. Germline CDR1 is SGHAT and CDR2 is FQNNGV. V was clipped by 4 bases and J by 3 bases; unmatched bases: 10. CDR3 coding DNA: TGTGCCAGCAGCTCAGGGGTGACTAGCGGGAGAAACTACGAGCAGTACTTC. It yields the protein CASSSGVTSGRNYEQYF.

The chain recombines TRBV5-1 with TRBJ2-1; 9 positions agree with TRBD2. CDR3 length: 16 residues. CDR1 is SGHRS, CDR2 YFSETQ, per germline. Trimming at V came to 4 bases and at J to 0 bases, leaving 5 bases not matched to a gene. For the CDR3, the DNA is TGCGCCAGCAGCCCACCGACTAGCGGCTCCTACAATGAGCAGTTCTTC. Translation: CASSPPTSGSYNEQFF. Supplemented by reference TRBV5-1 and TRBJ2-1, the full variable domain reads KAGVTQTPRYLIKTRGQQVTLSCSPISGHRSVSWYQQTPGQGLQFLFEYFSETQRNKGNFPGRFSGRQFSNSRSEMNVSTLELGDSALYLCASSPPTSGSYNEQFFGPGTRLTVL.